Listed below are T cell receptor beta chains from one sample, sequenced in a study of shared clonotypes between healthy human individuals. The assay was immunoSEQ multiplex PCR, and TCRdb's table has in-frame clones only and misses some. The sample contains some 2,000,000 clones, about 95% of which appear only once. Material for sequencing was naive CD8+ T cells sorted from blood. The receptors derive from a man younger than 35 in good health. CDR3s include the opening cysteine and the closing phenylalanine or tryptophan.

V gene,J gene,CDR3 protein
TRBV6-1,TRBJ2-7,CAGSLGFLSYEQYF
TRBV5-4,TRBJ2-1,CASSPGEQNEQFF
TRBV19,TRBJ2-7,CASSGLAGAYEQYF
TRBV7-8,TRBJ2-7,CASSLDRQQYF
TRBV7-8,TRBJ2-5,CASSLDRSSMTQYF
TRBV28,TRBJ2-2,CASSFSFSNTGELFF
TRBV19,TRBJ1-5,CASSMAHSYNQPQHF
TRBV10-3,TRBJ2-2,CAISDPGLAGESGELFF
TRBV7-9,TRBJ2-7,CASSAGGRAYEQYF
TRBV7-9,TRBJ2-5,CASSFSTGSHQETQYF
TRBV2,TRBJ2-3,CASSGETMSTDTQYF
TRBV5-1,TRBJ2-1,CASSSLDNPSYNEQFF
TRBV4-1,TRBJ2-7,CASSQVTNYEQYF
TRBV6-1,TRBJ2-7,CASSIFSGTYEQYF
TRBV7-2,TRBJ2-7,CASSRELAGRGYEQYF
TRBV25-1,TRBJ1-2,CASSENIASLGYTF
TRBV28,TRBJ2-7,CASSLESTHYEQYF